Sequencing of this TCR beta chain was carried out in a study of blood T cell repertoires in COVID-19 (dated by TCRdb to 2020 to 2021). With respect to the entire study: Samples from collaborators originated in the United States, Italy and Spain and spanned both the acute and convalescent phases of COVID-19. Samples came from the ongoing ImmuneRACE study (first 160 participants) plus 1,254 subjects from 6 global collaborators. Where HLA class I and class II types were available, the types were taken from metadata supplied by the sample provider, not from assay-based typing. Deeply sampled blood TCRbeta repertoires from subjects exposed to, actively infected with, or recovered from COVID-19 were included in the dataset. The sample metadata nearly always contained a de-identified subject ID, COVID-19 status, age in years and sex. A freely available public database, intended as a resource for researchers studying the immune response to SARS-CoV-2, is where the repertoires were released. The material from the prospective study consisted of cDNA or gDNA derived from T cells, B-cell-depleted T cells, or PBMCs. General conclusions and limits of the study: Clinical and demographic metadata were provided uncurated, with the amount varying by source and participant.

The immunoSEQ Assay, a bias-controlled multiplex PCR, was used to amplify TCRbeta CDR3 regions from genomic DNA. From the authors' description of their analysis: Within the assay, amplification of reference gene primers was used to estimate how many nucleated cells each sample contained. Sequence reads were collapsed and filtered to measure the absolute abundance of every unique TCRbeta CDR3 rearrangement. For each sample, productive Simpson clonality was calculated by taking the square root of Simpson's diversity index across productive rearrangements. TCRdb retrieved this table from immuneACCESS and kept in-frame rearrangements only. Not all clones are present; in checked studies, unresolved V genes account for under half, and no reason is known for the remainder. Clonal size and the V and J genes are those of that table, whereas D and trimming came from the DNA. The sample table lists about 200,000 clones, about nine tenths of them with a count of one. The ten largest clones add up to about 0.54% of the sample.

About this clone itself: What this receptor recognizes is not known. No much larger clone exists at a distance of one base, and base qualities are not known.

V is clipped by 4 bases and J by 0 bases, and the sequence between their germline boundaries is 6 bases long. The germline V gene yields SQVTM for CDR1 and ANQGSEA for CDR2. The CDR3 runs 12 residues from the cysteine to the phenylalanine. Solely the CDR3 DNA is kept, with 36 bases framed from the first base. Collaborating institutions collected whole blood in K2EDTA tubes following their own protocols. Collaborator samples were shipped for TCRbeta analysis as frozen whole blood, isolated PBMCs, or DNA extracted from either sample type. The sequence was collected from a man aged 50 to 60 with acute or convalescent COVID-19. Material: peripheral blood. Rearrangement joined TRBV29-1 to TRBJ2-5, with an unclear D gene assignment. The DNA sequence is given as TGCAGCGTTGTGCCTAACCAAGAGACCCAGTACTTC. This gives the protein CSVVPNQETQYF.